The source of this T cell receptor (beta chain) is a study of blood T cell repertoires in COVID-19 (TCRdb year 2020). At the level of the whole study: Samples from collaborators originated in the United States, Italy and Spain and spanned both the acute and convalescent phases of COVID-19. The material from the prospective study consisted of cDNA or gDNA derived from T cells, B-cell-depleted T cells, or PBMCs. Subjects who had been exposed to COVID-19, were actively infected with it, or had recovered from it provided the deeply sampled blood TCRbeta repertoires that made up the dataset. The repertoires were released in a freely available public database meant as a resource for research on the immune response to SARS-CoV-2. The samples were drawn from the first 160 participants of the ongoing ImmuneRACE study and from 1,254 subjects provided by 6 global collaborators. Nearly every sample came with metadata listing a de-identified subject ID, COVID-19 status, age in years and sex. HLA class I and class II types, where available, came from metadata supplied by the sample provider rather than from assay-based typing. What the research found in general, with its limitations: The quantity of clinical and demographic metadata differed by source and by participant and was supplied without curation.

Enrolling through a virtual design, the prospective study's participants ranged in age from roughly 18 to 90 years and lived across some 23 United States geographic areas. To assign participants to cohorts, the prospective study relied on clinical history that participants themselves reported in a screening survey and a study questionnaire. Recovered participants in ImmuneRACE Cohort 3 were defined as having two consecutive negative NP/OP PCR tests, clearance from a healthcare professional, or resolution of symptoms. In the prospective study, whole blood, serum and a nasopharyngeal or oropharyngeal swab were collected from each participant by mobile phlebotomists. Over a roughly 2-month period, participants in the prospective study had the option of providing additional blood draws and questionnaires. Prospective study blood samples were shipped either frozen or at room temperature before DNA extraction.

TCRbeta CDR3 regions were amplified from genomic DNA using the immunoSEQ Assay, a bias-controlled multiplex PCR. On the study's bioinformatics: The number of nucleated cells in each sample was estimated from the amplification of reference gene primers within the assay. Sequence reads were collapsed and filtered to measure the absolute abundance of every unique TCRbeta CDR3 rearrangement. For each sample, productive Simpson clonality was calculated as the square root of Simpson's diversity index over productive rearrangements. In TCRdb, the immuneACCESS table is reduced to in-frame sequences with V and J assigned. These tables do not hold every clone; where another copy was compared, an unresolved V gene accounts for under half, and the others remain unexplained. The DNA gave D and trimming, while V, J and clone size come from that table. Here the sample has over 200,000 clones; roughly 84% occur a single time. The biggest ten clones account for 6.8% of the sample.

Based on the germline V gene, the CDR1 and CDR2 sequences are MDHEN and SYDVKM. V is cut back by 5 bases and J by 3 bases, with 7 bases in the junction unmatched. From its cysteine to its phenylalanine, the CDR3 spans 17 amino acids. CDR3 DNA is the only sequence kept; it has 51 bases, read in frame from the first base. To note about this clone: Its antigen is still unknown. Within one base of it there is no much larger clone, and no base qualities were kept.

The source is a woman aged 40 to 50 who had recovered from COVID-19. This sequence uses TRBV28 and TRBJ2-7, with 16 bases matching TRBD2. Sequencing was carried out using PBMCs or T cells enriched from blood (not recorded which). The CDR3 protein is CASSTGTSGRAFYEQYF. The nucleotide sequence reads TGTGCCAGCAGTACCGGGACTAGCGGGAGGGCCTTCTACGAGCAGTACTTC.